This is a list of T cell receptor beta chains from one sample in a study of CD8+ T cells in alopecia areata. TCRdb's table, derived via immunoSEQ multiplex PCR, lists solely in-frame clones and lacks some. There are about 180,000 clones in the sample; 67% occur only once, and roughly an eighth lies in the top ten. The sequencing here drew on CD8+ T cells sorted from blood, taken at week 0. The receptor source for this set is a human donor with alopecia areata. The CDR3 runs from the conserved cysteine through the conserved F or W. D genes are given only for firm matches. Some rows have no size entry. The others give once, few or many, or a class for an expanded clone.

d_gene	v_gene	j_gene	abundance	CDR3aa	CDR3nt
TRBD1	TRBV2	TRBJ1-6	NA	CASIDRDRSDNSPLHF	TGTGCCAGCATTGACCGGGACAGGAGCGATAATTCACCCCTCCACTTT
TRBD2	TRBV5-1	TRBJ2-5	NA	CASSLGTSGGSDF	TGCGCCAGCAGCTTGGGGACTAGCGGGGGGTCCGACTTC
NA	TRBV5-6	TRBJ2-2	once	CASSSGVGGELFF	TGTGCCAGCAGCTCGGGGGTTGGCGGGGAGCTGTTTTTT
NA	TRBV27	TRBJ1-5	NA	CASSFGGASGQPQHF	TGTGCCAGCAGTTTTGGAGGGGCTTCTGGTCAGCCCCAGCATTTT
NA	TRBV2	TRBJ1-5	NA	CASSEYGSSNQPQHF	TGTGCCAGCAGTGAATATGGCAGTAGCAATCAGCCCCAGCATTTT
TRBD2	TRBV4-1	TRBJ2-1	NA	CASSPIAGGLSEQFF	TGCGCCAGCAGCCCTATAGCGGGGGGGCTCTCTGAGCAGTTCTTC
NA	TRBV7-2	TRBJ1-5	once	CASSFPYQPQHF	TGTGCCAGCAGCTTCCCTTATCAGCCCCAGCATTTT
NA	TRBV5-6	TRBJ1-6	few	CASSLGRGYYNSPLHF	TGTGCCAGCAGCTTGGGCCGGGGCTACTATAATTCACCCCTCCACTTT
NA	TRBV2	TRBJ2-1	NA	CATQVKQQFF	TGTGCCACCCAAGTCAAGCAGCAGTTCTTC
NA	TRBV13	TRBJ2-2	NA	CASSADRGLGGELFF	TGTGCCAGCAGCGCAGACAGAGGGCTGGGCGGGGAGCTGTTTTTT
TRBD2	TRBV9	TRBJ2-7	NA	CASSGRGSSYEQYF	TGTGCCAGCAGCGGGCGGGGGAGCTCCTACGAGCAGTACTTC
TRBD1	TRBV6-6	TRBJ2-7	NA	CASSYSGTGAAEQYF	TGTGCCAGCAGTTACTCCGGGACAGGGGCGGCCGAGCAGTACTTC
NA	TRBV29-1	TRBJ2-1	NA	CSAAHDSIQFF	TGCAGCGCTGCACATGACAGTATACAGTTCTTC
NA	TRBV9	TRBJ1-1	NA	CASSVDRNTEAFF	TGTGCCAGCAGCGTAGACAGGAACACTGAAGCTTTCTTT
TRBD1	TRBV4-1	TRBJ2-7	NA	CASSQDPRGIAYEQYF	TGCGCCAGCAGCCAAGATCCCAGGGGGATTGCCTACGAGCAGTACTTC
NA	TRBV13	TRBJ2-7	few	CASSSPLAYEQYF	TGTGCCAGCAGCTCCCCCCTCGCCTACGAGCAGTACTTC
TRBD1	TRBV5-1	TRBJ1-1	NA	CASSPRGGYPTEAFF	TGCGCCAGCAGCCCGCGAGGGGGCTACCCCACTGAAGCTTTCTTT
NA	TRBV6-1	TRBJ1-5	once	CASSEDRASVNQPQHF	TGTGCCAGCAGTGAAGACCGGGCAAGCGTCAATCAGCCCCAGCATTTT
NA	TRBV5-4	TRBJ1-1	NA	CASSANGGRAFF	TGTGCCAGCAGCGCCAATGGGGGAAGAGCTTTCTTT
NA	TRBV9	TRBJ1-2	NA	CASSSRVLYTF	TGTGCCAGCAGCTCCAGGGTTTTGTACACCTTC
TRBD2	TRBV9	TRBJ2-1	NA	CASSVFGTSYNEQFF	TGTGCCAGCAGCGTGTTTGGGACTAGCTACAATGAGCAGTTCTTC
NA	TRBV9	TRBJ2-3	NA	CASSDRGGEDTQYF	TGTGCCAGCAGCGACCGCGGTGGGGAAGATACGCAGTATTTT
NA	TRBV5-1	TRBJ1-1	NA	CASSLPGRPNTEAFF	TGCGCCAGCAGCTTGCCAGGACGTCCGAACACTGAAGCTTTCTTT
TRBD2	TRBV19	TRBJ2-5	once	CASSDWREGETQYF	TGTGCCAGTAGTGACTGGCGGGAGGGGGAGACCCAGTACTTC
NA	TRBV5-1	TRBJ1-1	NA	CASSFLYPNTEAFF	TGCGCCAGCAGCTTCTTATACCCGAACACTGAAGCTTTCTTT
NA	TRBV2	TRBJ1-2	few	CASIGDVYGYTF	TGTGCCAGCATCGGGGACGTCTATGGCTACACCTTC
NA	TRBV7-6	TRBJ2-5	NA	CASSTGVTSMETQYF	TGTGCCAGCAGCACTGGCGTGACTAGTATGGAGACCCAGTACTTC
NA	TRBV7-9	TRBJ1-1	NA	CASSPPTGNTEAFF	TGTGCCAGCAGCCCCCCGACAGGGAACACTGAAGCTTTCTTT
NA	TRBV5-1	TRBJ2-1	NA	CASREYSSYNEQFF	TGCGCCAGCAGAGAGTACAGCTCCTACAATGAGCAGTTCTTC
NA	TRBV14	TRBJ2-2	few	CASSPRKGAGELFF	TGTGCCAGCAGCCCCCGTAAGGGCGCCGGGGAGCTGTTTTTT
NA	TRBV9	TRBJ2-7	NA	CASSVDPGTSYEQYF	TGTGCCAGCAGCGTAGATCCCGGGACCTCCTACGAGCAGTACTTC
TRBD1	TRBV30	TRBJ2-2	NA	CAWSTGDTGELFF	TGTGCCTGGAGTACAGGGGACACCGGGGAGCTGTTTTTT
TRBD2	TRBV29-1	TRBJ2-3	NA	CSVEPRGGRTDTQYF	TGCAGCGTTGAGCCGCGGGGGGGGCGCACAGATACGCAGTATTTT
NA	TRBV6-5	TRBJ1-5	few	CASSYSPGSPQHF	TGTGCCAGCAGTTACTCGCCCGGGTCTCCCCAGCATTTT
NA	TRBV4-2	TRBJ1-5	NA	CASSQGGNQPQHF	TGTGCCAGCAGCCAAGGGGGTAATCAGCCCCAGCATTTT
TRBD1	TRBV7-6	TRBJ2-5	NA	CASSSRRDREETQYF	TGTGCCAGCAGCTCCCGCAGGGACAGGGAAGAGACCCAGTACTTC
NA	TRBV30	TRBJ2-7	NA	CAWNQGSYEQYF	TGTGCCTGGAATCAGGGGTCCTACGAGCAGTACTTC
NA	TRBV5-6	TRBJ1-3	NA	CASSLDANGGNTIYF	TGTGCCAGCAGCTTGGACGCTAATGGAGGAAACACCATATATTTT
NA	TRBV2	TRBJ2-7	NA	CASNPSRKDGYYEQYF	TGTGCCAGCAATCCCTCGAGGAAGGACGGGTACTACGAGCAGTACTTC
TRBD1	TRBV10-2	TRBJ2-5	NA	CASSESDRGRETQYF	TGCGCCAGCAGTGAGTCGGACAGGGGACGGGAGACCCAGTACTTC
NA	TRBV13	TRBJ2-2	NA	CASSFGQMTGELFF	TGTGCCAGCAGCTTCGGACAGATGACCGGGGAGCTGTTTTTT
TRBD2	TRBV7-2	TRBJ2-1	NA	CASSLAGGYDNEQFF	TGTGCCAGCAGCTTAGCGGGGGGGTATGACAATGAGCAGTTCTTC
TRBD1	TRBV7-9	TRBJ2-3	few	CASSDRDSSADTQYF	TGTGCCAGCAGCGACCGGGACAGCAGTGCAGATACGCAGTATTTT
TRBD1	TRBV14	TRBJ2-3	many	CASSPGPDRGRGTDTQYF	TGTGCCAGCAGCCCGGGACCGGACAGGGGCCGCGGCACAGATACGCAGTATTTT
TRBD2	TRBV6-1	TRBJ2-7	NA	CASSDGGGKYF	TGTGCCAGCAGTGATGGCGGGGGAAAGTACTTC
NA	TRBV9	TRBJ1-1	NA	CASSVATAGIGTEAFF	TGTGCCAGCAGCGTAGCTACGGCAGGGATAGGCACTGAAGCTTTCTTT
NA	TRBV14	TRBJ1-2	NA	CASKGPGYNYGYTF	TGTGCCAGCAAAGGTCCGGGGTACAACTATGGCTACACCTTC
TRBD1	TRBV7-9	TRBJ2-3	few	CATLGQTTDTQYF	TGTGCCACCCTGGGACAGACCACAGATACGCAGTATTTT
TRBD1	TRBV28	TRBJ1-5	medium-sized	CASSSGRGDQPQHF	TGTGCCAGCAGTTCCGGCAGGGGGGATCAGCCCCAGCATTTT
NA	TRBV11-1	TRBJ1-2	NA	CASSSGEYYGYTF	TGTGCCAGCAGTTCAGGGGAGTACTATGGCTACACCTTC
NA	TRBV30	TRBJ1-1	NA	CAWSDLGAEAFF	TGTGCCTGGAGCGACCTTGGGGCTGAAGCTTTCTTT
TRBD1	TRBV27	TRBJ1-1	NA	CASSLGFRGGTEAFF	TGTGCCAGCAGTTTGGGGTTCAGGGGGGGCACTGAAGCTTTCTTT
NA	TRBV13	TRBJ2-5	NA	CASSLGPSVQETQYF	TGTGCCAGCAGCCTAGGTCCTAGTGTGCAAGAGACCCAGTACTTC
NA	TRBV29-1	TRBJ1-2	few	CSVEARFGYTF	TGCAGCGTTGAAGCGAGGTTCGGCTACACCTTC
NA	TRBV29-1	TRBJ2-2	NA	CSVDTGANTGELFF	TGCAGCGTGGACACAGGTGCGAACACCGGGGAGCTGTTTTTT